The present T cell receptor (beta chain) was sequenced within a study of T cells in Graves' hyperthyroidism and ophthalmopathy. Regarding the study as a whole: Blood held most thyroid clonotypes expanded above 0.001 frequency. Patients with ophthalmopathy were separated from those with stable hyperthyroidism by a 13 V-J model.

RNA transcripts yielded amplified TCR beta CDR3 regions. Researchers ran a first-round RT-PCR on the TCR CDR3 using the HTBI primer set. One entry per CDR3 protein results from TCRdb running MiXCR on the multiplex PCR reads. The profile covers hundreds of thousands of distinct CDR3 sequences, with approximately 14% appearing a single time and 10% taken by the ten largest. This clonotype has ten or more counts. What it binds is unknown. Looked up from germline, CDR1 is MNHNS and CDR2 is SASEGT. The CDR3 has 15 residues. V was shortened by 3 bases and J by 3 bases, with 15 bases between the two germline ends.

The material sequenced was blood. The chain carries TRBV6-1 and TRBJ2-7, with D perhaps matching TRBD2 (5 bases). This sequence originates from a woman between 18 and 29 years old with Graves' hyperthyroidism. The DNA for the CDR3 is TGTGCCAGCAGTGAGGTCAGCGCCGGGAACTACGAGCAGTACTTC. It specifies CASSEVSAGNYEQYF.